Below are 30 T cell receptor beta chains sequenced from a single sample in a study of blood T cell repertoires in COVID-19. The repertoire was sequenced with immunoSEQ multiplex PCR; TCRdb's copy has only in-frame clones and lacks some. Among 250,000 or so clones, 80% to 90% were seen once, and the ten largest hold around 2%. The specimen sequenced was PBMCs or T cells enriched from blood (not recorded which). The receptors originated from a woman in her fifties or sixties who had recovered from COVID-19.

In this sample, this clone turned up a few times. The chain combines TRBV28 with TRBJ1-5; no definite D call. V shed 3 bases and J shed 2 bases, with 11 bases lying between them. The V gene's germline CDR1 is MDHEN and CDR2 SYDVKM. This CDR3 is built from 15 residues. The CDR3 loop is CASSFAGGGNQPQHF. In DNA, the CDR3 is TGTGCCAGCAGTTTCGCCGGCGGGGGCAATCAGCCCCAGCATTTT.

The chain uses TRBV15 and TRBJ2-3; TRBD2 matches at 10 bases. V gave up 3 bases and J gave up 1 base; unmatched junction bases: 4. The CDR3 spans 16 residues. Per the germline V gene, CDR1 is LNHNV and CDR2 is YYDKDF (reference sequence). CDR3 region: CATSSPGTSGTDTQYF. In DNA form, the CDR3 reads TGTGCCACCAGCAGCCCCGGGACTAGCGGCACAGATACGCAGTATTTT.

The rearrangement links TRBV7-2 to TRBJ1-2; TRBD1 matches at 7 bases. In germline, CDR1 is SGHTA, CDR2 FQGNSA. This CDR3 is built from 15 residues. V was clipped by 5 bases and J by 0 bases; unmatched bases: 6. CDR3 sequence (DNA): TGTGCCAGCAGCCCCTGGGACAGCTCTAACTATGGCTACACCTTC. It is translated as CASSPWDSSNYGYTF. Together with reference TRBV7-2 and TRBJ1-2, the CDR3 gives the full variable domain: GAGVSQSPSNKVTEKGKDVELRCDPISGHTALYWYRQSLGQGLEFLIYFQGNSAPDKSGLPSDRFSAERTGGSVSTLTIQRTQQEDSAVYLCASSPWDSSNYGYTFGSGTRLTVV.

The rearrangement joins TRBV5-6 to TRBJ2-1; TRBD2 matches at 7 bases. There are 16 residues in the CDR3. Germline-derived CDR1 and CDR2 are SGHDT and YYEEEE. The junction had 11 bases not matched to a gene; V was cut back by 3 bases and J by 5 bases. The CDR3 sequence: CASSWVRETPNNEQFF. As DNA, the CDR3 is TGTGCCAGCAGCTGGGTGCGGGAGACACCAAACAATGAGCAGTTCTTC.

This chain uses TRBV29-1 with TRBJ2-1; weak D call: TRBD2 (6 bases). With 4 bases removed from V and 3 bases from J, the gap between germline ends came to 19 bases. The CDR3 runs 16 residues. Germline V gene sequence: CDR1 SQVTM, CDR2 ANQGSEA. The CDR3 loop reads CSVGAPGTQVYNEQFF. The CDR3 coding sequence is TGCAGCGTTGGGGCCCCCGGGACTCAAGTCTACAATGAGCAGTTCTTC.

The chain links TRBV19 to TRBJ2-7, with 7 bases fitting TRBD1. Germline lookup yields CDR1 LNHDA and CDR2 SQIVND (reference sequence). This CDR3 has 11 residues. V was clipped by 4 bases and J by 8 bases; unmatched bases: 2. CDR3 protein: CASSRDSKQYF. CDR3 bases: TGTGCCAGTAGTAGGGACAGCAAGCAGTACTTC.

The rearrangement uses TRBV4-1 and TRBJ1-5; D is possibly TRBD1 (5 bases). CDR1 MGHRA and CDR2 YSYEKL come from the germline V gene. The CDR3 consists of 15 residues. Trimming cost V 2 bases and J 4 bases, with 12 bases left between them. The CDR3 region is CASSQSLAGNQPQHF. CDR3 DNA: TGCGCCAGCAGCCAATCTTTGGCAGGGAATCAGCCCCAGCATTTT.

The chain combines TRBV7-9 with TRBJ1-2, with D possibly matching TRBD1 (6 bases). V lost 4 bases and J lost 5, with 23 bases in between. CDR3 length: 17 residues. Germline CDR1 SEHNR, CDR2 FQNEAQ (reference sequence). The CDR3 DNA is TGTGCCAGCAGCTCCGGTTACCAAGGACAGACAACGTATGGCTACACCTTC. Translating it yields CASSSGYQGQTTYGYTF.

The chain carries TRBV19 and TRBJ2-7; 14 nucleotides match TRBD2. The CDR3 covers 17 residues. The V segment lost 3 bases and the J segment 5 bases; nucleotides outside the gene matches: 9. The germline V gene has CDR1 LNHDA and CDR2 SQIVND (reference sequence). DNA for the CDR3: TGTGCCAGTAGTATGGGGGGGACTAGCGGGAGTCGGAACGAGCAGTACTTC. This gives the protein CASSMGGTSGSRNEQYF.

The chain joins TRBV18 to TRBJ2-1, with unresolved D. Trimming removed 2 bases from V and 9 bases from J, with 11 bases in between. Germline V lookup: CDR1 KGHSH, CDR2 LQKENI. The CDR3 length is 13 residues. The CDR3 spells CASSPSSSGEQFF. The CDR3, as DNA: TGTGCCAGCTCACCATCCAGCTCGGGTGAGCAGTTCTTC.

The DNA of the CDR3 is TGTGCCAGACCGGACAGGGAAGACTACGAGCAGTACTTC. Amino acid sequence: CARPDREDYEQYF. The chain uses TRBV6-4 and TRBJ2-7; 8 bases line up with TRBD1. This CDR3 comprises 13 residues. Trimming removed 9 bases from V and 3 bases from J; junction bases left unmatched: 7. Germline V lookup: CDR1 MRHNA, CDR2 SNTAGT.

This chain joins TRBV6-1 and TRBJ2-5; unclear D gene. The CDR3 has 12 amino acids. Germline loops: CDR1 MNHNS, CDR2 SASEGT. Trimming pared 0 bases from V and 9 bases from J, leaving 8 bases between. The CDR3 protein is CASSEALRSQYF. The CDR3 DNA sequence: TGTGCCAGCAGTGAAGCGCTGCGGTCCCAGTACTTC.

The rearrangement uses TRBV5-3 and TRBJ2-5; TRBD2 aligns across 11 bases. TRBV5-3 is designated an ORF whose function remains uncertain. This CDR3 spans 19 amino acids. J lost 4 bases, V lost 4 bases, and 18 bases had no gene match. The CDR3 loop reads CARSLGFRGSGRAAETQYF. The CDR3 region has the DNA TGTGCCAGAAGCCTTGGATTTAGGGGTAGCGGGAGGGCCGCAGAGACCCAGTACTTC.

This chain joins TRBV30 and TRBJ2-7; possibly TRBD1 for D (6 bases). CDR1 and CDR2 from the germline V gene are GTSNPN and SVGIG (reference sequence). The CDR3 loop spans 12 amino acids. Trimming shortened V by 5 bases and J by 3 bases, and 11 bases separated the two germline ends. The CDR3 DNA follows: TGTGCCTGGGGGGACACCGGCTACGAGCAGTACTTC. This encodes CAWGDTGYEQYF.

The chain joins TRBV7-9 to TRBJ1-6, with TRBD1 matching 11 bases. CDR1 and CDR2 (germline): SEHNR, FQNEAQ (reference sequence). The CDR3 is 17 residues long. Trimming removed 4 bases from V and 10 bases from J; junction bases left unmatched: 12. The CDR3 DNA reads TGTGCCAGCAGCTCCCCTTCCGGGACAGGGGGAAACTCACCCCTCCACTTT. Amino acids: CASSSPSGTGGNSPLHF.

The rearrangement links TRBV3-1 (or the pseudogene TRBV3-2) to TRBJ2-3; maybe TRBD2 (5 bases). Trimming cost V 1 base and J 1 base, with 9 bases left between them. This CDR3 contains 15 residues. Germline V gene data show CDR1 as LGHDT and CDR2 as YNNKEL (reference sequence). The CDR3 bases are TGTGCCAGCAGCCAAGTATTGCGGGGCACAGATACGCAGTATTTT. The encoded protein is CASSQVLRGTDTQYF.

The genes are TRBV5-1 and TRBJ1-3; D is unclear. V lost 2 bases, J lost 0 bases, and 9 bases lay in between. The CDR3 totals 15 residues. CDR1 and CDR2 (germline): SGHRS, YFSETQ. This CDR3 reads CASSLYDNSGNTIYF. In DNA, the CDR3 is TGCGCCAGCAGCTTATACGACAACTCTGGAAACACCATATATTTT.

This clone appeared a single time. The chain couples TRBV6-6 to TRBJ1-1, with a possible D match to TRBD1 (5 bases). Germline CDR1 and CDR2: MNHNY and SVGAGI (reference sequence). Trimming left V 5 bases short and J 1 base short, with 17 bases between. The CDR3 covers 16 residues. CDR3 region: CASSLKGQGWNTEAFF. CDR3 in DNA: TGTGCCAGCAGTCTAAAGGGGCAGGGATGGAACACTGAAGCTTTCTTT.

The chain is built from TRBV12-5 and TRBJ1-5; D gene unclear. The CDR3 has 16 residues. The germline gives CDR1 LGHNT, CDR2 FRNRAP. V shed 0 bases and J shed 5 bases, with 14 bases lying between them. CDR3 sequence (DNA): TGTGCTAGTGGTTTGGTACTAGGGTATAATCATCAGCCCCAGCATTTT. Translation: CASGLVLGYNHQPQHF.

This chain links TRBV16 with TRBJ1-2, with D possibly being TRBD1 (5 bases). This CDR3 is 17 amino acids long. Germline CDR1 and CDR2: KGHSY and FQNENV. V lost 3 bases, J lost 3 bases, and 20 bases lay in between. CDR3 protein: CASSHTLQEGPHYGYTF. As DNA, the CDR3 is TGTGCCAGCAGCCACACCCTGCAGGAGGGGCCTCACTATGGCTACACCTTC.

Written as DNA, the CDR3 is TGTGCCAGCAGCTCCTACAGGGGGGACACCGGGGAGCTGTTTTTT. Protein: CASSSYRGDTGELFF. The rearrangement links TRBV7-9 to TRBJ2-2; 8 bases fit TRBD1. The CDR3 is made up of 15 amino acids. Trimming removed 4 bases from V and 3 bases from J; junction bases left unmatched: 4. In germline, CDR1 is SEHNR, CDR2 FQNEAQ (reference sequence).

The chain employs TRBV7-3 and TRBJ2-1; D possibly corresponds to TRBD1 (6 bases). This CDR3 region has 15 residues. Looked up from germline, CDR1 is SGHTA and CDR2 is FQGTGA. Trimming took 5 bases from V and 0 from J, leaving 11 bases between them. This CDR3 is CASSGGPSSYNEQFF. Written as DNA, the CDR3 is TGTGCCAGCAGCGGGGGCCCTAGCTCCTACAATGAGCAGTTCTTC.

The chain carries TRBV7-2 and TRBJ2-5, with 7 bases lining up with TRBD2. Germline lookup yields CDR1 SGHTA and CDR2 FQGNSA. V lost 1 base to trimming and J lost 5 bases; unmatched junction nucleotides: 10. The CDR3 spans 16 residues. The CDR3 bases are TGTGCCAGCAGCTTAGGTTTCCAGCGGGAAGGGGAGACCCAGTACTTC. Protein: CASSLGFQREGETQYF.

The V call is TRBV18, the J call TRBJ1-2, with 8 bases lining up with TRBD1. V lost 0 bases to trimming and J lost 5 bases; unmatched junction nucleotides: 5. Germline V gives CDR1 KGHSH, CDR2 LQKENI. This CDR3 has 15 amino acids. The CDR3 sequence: CASSPPGQGRYGYTF. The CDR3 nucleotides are TGTGCCAGCTCACCACCAGGACAGGGTCGGTATGGCTACACCTTC.

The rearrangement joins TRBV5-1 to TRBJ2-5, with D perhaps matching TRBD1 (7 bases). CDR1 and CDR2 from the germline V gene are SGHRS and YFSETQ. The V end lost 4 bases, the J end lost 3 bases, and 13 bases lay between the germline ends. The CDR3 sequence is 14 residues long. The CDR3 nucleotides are TGCGCCAGCAGCGCAGGAGGGACAGAAGAGACCCAGTACTTC. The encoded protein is CASSAGGTEETQYF.

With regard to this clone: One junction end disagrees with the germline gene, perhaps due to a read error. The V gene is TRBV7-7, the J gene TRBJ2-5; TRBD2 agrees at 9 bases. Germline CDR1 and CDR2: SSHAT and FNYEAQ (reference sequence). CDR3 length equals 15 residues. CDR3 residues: CASSPAGGLQETQYF. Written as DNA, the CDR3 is TGTGCTAGCAGTCCAGCGGGAGGCCTCCAAGAGACCCAGTACTTC. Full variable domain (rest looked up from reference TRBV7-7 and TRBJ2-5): GAGVSQSPRYKVTKRGQDVTLRCDPISSHATLYWYQQALGQGPEFLTYFNYEAQPDKSGLPSDRFSAERPEGSISTLTIQRTEQRDSAMYRCASSPAGGLQETQYFGPGTRLLVL.

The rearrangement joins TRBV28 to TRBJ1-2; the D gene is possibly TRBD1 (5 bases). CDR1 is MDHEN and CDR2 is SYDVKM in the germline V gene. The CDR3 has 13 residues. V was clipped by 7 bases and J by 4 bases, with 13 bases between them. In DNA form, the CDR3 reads TGTGCCAGCATACGGGCCGACAGCTATGGCTACACCTTC. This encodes CASIRADSYGYTF.

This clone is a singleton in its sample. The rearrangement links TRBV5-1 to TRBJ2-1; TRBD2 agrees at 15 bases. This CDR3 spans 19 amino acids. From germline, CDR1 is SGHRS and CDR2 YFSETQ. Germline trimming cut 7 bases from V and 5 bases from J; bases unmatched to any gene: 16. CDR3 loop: CASSSGGTSGRRNNNEQFF. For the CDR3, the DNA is TGCGCCAGCTCTTCCGGAGGGACTAGCGGGAGGAGGAATAACAATGAGCAGTTCTTC.

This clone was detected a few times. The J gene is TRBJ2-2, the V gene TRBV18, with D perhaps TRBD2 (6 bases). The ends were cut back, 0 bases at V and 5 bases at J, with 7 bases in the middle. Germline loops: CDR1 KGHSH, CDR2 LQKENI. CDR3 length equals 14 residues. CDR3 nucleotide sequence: TGTGCCAGCTCACCACCGGCGGGGACCGGGGAGCTGTTTTTT. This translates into CASSPPAGTGELFF. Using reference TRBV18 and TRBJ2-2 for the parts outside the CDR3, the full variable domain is NAGVMQNPRHLVRRRGQEARLRCSPMKGHSHVYWYRQLPEEGLKFMVYLQKENIIDESGMPKERFSAEFPKEGPSILRIQQVVRGDSAAYFCASSPPAGTGELFFGEGSRLTVL.

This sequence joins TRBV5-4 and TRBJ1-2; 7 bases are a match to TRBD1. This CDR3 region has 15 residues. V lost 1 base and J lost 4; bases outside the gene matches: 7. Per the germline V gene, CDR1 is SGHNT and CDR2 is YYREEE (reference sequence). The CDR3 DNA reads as TGTGCCAGCAGCTTGAAACAGGGGTCGCGCTATGGCTACACCTTC. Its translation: CASSLKQGSRYGYTF.